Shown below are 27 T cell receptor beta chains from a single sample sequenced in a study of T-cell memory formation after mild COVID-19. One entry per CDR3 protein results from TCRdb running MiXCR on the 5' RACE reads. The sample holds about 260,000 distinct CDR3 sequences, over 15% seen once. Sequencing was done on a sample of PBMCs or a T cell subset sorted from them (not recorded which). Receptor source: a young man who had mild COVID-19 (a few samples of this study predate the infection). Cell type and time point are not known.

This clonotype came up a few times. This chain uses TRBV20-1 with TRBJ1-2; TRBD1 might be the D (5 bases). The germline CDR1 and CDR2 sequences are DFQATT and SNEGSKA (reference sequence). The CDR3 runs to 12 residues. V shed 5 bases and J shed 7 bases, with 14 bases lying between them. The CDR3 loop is CSAPRDGGGYTF. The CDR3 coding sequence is TGCAGTGCTCCCCGGGACGGCGGTGGCTACACCTTC.

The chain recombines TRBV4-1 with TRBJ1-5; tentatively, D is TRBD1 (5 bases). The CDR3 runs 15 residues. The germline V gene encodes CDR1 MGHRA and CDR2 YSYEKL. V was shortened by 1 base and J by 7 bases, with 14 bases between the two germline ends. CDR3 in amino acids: CASSQGVGANQPQHF. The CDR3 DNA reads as TGCGCCAGCAGCCAAGGTGTCGGGGCAAACCAGCCCCAGCATTTT.

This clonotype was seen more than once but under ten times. The CDR3 DNA reads TGCAGCGCCTACTCCCCCCTGGTCGCTGAAGCTTTCTTT. This gives the protein CSAYSPLVAEAFF. The V call is TRBV29-1, the J call TRBJ1-1; D gene ambiguous. The CDR3 is 13 amino acids. In germline, CDR1 is SQVTM, CDR2 ANQGSEA. V lost 7 bases, J lost 6 bases, and 18 bases lay in between.

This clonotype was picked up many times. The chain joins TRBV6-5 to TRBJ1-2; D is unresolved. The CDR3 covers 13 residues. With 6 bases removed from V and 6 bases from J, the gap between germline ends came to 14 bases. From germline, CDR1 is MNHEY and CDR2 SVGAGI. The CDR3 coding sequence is TGTGCCAGCAGACTTAGGACGGCCGATGGCTACACCTTC. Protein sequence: CASRLRTADGYTF.

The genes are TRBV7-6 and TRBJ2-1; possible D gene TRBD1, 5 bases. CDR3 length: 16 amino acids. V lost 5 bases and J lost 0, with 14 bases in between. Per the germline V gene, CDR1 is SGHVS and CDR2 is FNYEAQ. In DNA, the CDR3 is TGTGCCAGCAGCCCCCGGTGGGGCAACTCCTACAATGAGCAGTTCTTC. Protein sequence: CASSPRWGNSYNEQFF. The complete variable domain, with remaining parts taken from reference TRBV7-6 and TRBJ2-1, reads GAGVSQSPRYKVTKRGQDVALRCDPISGHVSLYWYRQALGQGPEFLTYFNYEAQQDKSGLPNDRFSAERPEGSISTLTIQRTEQRDSAMYRCASSPRWGNSYNEQFFGPGTRLTVL.

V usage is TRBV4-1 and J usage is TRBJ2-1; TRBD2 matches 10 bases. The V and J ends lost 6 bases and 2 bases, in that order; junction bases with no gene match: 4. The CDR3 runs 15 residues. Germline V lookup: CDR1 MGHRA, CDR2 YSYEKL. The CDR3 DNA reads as TGCGCCAGCAGACGGACTAGCGGAACCTACAATGAGCAGTTCTTC. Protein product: CASRRTSGTYNEQFF.

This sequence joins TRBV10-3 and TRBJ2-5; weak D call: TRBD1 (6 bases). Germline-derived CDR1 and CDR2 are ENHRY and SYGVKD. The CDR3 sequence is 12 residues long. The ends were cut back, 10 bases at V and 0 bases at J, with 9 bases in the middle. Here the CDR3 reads CATSGDQETQYF. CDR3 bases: TGTGCCACCTCAGGGGACCAAGAGACCCAGTACTTC.

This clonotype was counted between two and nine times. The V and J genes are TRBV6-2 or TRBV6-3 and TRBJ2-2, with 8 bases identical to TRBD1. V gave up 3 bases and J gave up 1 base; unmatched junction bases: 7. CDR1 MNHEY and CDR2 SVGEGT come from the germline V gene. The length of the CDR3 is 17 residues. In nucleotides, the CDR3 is TGTGCCAGCAGTTATCCCCCGGACAGGGTGAACACCGGGGAGCTGTTTTTT. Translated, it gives CASSYPPDRVNTGELFF.

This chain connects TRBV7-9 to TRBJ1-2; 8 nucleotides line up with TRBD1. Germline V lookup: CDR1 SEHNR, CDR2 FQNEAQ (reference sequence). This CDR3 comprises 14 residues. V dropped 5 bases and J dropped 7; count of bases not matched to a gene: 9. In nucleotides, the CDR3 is TGTGCCAGCAGCCCCAGACAGGGGACGGCTGGCTACACCTTC. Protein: CASSPRQGTAGYTF.

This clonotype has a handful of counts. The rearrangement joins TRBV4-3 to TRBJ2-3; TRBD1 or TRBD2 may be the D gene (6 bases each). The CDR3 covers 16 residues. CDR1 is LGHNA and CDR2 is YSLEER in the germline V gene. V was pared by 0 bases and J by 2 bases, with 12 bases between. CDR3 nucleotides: TGCGCCAGCAGCCAAGATCCTCGGGGGCCCACAGATACGCAGTATTTT. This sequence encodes CASSQDPRGPTDTQYF.

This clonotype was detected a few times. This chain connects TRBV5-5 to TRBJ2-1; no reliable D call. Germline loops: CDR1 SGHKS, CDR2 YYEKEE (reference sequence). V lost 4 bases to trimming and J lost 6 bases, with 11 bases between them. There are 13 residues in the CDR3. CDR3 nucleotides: TGTGCCAGCAGCCTAGAAGGTCTCAATGAGCAGTTCTTC. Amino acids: CASSLEGLNEQFF.

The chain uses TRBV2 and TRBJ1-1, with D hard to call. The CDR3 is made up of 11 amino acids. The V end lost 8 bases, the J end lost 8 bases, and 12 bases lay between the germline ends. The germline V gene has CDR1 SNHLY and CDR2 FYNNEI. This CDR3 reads CASGVAAEAFF. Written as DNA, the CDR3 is TGTGCCAGCGGCGTGGCGGCCGAAGCTTTCTTT.

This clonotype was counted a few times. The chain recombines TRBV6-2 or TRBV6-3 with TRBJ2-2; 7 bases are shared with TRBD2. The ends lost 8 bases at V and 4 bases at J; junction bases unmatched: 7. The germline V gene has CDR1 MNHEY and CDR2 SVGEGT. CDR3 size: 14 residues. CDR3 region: CASLSGVGTGELFF. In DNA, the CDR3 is TGTGCCAGCCTCAGCGGGGTGGGCACCGGGGAGCTGTTTTTT.

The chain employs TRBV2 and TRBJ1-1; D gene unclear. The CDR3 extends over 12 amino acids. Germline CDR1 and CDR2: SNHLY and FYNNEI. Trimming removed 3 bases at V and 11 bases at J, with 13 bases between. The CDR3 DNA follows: TGTGCCAGCAGTGAGGACGCGCCCGTGGCTTTCTTT. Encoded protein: CASSEDAPVAFF.

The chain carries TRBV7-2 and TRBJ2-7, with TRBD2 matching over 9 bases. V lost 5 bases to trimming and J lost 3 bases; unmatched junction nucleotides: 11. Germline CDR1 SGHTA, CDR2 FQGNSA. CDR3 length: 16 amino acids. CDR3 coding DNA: TGTGCCAGCAGCCAATTCCCAGCGGGGGGCCTCTACGAGCAGTACTTC. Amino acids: CASSQFPAGGLYEQYF.

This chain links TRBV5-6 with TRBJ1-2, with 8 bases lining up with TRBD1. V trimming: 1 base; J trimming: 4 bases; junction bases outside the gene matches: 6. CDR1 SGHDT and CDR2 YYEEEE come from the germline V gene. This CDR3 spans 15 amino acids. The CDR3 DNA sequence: TGTGCCAGCAGCTTGCCAGGACAGGGCACCTATGGCTACACCTTC. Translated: CASSLPGQGTYGYTF.

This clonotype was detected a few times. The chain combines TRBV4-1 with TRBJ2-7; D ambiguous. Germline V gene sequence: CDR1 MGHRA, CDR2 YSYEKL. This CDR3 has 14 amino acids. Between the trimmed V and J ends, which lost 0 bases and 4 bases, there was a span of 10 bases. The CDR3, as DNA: TGCGCCAGCAGCCAAGATCCATGGGGATACGAGCAGTACGTC. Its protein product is CASSQDPWGYEQYV.

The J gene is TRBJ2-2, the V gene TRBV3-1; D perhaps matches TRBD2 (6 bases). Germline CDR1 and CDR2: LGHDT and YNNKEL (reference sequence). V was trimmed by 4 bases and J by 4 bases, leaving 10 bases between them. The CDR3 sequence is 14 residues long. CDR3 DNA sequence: TGTGCCAGCAGCCTCACGGAGGGCACCGGGGAGCTGTTTTTT. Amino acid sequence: CASSLTEGTGELFF.

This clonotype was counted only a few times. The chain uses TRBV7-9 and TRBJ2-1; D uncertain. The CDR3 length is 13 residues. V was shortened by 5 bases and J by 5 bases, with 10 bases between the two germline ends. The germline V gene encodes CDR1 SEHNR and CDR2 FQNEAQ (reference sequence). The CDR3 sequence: CASSLGENNEQFF. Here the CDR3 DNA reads TGTGCCAGCAGCCTCGGAGAGAACAATGAGCAGTTCTTC.

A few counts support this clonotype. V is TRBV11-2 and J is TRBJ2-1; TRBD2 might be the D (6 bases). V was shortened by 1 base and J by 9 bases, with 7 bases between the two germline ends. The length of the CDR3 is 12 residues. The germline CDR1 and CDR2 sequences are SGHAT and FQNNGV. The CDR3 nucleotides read TGTGCCAGCAGCTTAGGGGAGGTTGAGCAGTTCTTC. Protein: CASSLGEVEQFF. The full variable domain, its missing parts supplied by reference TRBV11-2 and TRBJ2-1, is EAGVAQSPRYKIIEKRQSVAFWCNPISGHATLYWYQQILGQGPKLLIQFQNNGVVDDSQLPKDRFSAERLKGVDSTLKIQPAKLEDSAVYLCASSLGEVEQFFGPGTRLTVL.

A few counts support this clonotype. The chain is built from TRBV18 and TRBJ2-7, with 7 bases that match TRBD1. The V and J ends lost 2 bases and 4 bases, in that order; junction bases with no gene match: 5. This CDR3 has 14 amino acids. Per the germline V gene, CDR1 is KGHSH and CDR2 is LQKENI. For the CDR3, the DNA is TGTGCCAGCTCACCAAGGGGGCCCCTTTACGAGCAGTACTTC. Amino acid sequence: CASSPRGPLYEQYF.

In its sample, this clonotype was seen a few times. The CDR3 region has the DNA TGTGCCAGCAGCCCAATACGGAACTATGGCTACACCTTC. Translated, it gives CASSPIRNYGYTF. The rearrangement uses TRBV3-1 and TRBJ1-2; D is uncertain. CDR3 length: 13 residues. CDR1 and CDR2 (germline): LGHDT, YNNKEL (reference sequence). Trimming shortened V by 4 bases and J by 2 bases, and 8 bases separated the two germline ends.

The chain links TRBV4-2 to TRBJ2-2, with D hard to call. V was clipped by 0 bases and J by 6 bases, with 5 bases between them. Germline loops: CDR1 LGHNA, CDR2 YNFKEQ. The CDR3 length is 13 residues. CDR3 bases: TGTGCCAGCAGCCAAGAAGGGCCCGGGGAGCTGTTTTTT. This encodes CASSQEGPGELFF.

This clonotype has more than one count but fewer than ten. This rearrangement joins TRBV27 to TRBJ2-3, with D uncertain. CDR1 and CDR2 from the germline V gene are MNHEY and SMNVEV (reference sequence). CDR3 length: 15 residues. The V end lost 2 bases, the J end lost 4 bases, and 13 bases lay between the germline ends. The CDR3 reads CASSLGWGIADTQYF. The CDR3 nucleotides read TGTGCCAGCAGTTTAGGGTGGGGAATCGCAGATACGCAGTATTTT.

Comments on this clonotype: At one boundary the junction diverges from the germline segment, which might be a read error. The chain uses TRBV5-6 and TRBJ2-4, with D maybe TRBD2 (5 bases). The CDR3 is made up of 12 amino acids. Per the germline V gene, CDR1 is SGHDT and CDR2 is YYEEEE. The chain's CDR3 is CASSLMARALNF. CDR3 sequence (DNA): TGTGCCAGCAGCTTGATGGCGAGGGCGTTGAACTTC.

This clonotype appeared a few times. The CDR3 sequence is CASSLTTLANTGELFF. CDR3 in DNA: TGTGCCAGCAGCTTAACGACACTCGCGAACACCGGGGAGCTGTTTTTT. This chain connects TRBV7-2 to TRBJ2-2; D ambiguous. The CDR3 has 16 amino acids. CDR1 and CDR2 (germline): SGHTA, FQGNSA. V was clipped by 2 bases and J by 0 bases, with 10 bases between them.

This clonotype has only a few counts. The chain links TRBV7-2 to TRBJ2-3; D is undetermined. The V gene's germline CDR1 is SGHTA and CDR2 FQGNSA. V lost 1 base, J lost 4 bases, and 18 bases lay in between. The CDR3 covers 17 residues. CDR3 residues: CASSLVEALKSADTQYF. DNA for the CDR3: TGTGCCAGCAGCTTAGTGGAAGCACTTAAGAGTGCAGATACGCAGTATTTT.